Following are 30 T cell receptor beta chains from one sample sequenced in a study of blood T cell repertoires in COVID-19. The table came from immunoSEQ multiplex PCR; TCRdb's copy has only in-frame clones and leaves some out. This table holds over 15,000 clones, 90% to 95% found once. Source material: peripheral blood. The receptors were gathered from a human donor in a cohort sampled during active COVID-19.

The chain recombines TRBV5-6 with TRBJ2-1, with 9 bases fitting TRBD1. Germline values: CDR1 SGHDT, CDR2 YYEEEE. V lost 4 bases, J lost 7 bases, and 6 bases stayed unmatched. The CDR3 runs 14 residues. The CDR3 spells CASSPGTGLNEQFF. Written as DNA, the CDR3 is TGTGCCAGCAGCCCCGGGACAGGGCTGAATGAGCAGTTCTTC.

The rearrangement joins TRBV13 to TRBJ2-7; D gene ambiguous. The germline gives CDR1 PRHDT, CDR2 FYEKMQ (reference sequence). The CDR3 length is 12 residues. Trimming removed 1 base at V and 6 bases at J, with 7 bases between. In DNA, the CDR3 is TGTGCCAGCAGCTTAGATGTCTCCGAGCAGTACTTC. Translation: CASSLDVSEQYF.

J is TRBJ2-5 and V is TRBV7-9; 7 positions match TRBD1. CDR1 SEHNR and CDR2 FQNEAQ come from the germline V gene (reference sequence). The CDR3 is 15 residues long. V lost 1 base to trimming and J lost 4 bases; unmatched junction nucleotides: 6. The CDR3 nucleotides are TGTGCCAGCAGCTTAGTGTGGCAGGGGGTAGAGACCCAGTACTTC. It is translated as CASSLVWQGVETQYF.

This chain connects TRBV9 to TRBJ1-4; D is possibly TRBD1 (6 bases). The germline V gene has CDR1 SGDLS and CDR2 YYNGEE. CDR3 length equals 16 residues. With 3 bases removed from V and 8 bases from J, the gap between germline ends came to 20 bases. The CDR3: CASSDSSTGIREKLFF. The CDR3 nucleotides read TGTGCCAGCAGCGACTCGAGCACAGGGATCAGGGAAAAACTGTTTTTT.

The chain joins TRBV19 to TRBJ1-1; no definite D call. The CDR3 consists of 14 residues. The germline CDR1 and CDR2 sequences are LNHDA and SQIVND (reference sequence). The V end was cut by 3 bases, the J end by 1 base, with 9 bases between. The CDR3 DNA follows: TGTGCCAGTAGTATCGGACGGGGGAACACTGAAGCTTTCTTT. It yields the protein CASSIGRGNTEAFF. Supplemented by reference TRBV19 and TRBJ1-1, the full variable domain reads DGGITQSPKYLFRKEGQNVTLSCEQNLNHDAMYWYRQDPGQGLRLIYYSQIVNDFQKGDIAEGYSVSREKKESFPLTVTSAQKNPTAFYLCASSIGRGNTEAFFGQGTRLTVV.

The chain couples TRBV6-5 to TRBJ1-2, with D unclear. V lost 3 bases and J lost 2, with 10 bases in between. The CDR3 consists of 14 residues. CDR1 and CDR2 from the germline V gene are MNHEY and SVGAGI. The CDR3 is CASSYSPVNYGYTF. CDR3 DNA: TGTGCCAGCAGTTATTCCCCAGTGAACTATGGCTACACCTTC.

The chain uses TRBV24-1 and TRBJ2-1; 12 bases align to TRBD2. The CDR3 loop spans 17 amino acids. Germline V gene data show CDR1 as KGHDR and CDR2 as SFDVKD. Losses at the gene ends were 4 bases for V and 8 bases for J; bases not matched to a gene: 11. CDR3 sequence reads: CATSDQISSGGADEQFF. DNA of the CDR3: TGTGCCACCAGTGACCAGATATCTAGCGGGGGGGCCGATGAGCAGTTCTTC.

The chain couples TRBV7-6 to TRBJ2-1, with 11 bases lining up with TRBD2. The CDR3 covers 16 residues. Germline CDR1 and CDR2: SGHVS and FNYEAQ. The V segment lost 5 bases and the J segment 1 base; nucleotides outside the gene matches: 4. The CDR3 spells CASSLTSGDSYNEQFF. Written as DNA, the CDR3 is TGTGCCAGCAGCCTGACTAGCGGGGATTCCTACAATGAGCAGTTCTTC. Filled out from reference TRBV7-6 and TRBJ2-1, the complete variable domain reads GAGVSQSPRYKVTKRGQDVALRCDPISGHVSLYWYRQALGQGPEFLTYFNYEAQQDKSGLPNDRFSAERPEGSISTLTIQRTEQRDSAMYRCASSLTSGDSYNEQFFGPGTRLTVL.

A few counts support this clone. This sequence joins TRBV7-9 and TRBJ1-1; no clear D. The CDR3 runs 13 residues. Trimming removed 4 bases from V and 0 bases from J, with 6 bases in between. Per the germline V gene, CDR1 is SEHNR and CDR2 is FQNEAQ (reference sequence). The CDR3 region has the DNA TGTGCCAGCAGCTCCCTTTTGAACACTGAAGCTTTCTTT. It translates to CASSSLLNTEAFF. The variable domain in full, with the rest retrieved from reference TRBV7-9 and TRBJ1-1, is DTGVSQNPRHKITKRGQNVTFRCDPISEHNRLYWYRQTLGQGPEFLTYFQNEAQLEKSRLLSDRFSAERPKGSFSTLEIQRTEQGDSAMYLCASSSLLNTEAFFGQGTRLTVV.

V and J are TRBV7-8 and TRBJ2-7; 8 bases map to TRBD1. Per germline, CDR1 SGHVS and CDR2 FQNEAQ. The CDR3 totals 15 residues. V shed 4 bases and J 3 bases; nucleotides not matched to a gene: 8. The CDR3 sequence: CASSSRTGPDYEQYF. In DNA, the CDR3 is TGTGCCAGCAGCTCCCGGACAGGGCCGGACTACGAGCAGTACTTC.

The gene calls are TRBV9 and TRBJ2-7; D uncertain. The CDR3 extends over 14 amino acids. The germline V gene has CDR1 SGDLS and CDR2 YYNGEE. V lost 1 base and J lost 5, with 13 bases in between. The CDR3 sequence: CASSVSSSLDEQYF. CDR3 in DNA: TGTGCCAGCAGCGTAAGCTCCTCGTTAGACGAGCAGTACTTC.

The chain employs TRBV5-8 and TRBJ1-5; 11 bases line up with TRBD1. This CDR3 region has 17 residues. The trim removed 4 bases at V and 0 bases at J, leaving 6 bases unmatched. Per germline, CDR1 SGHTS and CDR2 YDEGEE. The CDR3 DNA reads TGTGCCAGCAGCCGCCTCGGGACAGGGGGTAGCAATCAGCCCCAGCATTTT. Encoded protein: CASSRLGTGGSNQPQHF.

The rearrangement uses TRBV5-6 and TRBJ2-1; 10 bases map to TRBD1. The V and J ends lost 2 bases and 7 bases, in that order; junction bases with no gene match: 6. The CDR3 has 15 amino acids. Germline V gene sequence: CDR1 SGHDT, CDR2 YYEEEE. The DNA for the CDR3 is TGTGCCAGCAGCTTCATTAGGGGACAGGGGAATGAGCAGTTCTTC. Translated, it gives CASSFIRGQGNEQFF.

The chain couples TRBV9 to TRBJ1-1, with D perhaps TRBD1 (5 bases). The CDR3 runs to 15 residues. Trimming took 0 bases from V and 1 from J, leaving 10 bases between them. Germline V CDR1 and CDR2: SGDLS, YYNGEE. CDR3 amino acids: CASSVGGHGNTEAFF. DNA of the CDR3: TGTGCCAGCAGCGTAGGAGGACACGGGAACACTGAAGCTTTCTTT.

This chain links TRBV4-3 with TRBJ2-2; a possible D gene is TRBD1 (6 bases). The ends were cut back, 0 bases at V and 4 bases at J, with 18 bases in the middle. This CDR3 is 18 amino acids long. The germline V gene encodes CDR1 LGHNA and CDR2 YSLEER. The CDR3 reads CASSQDVILQGATGELFF. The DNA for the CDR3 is TGCGCCAGCAGCCAAGACGTAATACTACAGGGAGCCACCGGGGAGCTGTTTTTT.

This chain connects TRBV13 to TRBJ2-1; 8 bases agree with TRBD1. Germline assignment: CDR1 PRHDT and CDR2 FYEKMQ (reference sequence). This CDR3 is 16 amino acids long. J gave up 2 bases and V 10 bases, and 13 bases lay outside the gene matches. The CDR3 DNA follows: TGTGCCACCTCTCGGGCAGGGACAGGTACCTACAATGAGCAGTTCTTC. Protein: CATSRAGTGTYNEQFF.

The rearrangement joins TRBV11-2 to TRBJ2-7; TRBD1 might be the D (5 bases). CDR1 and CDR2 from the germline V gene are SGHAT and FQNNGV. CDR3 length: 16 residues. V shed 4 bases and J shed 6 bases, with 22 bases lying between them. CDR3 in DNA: TGTGCCAGCAGCTCTCTAAAGGGGCAAGGGCCCGTCGAGCAGTACTTC. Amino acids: CASSSLKGQGPVEQYF. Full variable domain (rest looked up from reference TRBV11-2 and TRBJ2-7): EAGVAQSPRYKIIEKRQSVAFWCNPISGHATLYWYQQILGQGPKLLIQFQNNGVVDDSQLPKDRFSAERLKGVDSTLKIQPAKLEDSAVYLCASSSLKGQGPVEQYFGPGTRLTVT.

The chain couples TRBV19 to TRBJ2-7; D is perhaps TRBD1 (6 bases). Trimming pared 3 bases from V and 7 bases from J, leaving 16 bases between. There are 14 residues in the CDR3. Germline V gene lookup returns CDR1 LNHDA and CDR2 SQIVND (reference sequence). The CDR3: CASSIGLLQGEQYF. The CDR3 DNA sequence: TGTGCCAGTAGTATTGGCCTACTCCAGGGGGAGCAGTACTTC.

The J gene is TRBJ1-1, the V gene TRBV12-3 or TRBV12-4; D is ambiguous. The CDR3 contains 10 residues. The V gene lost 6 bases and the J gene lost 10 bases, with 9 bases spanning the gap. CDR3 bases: TGTGCCAGCAGGACAATTCGAGCTTTCTTT. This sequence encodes CASRTIRAFF.

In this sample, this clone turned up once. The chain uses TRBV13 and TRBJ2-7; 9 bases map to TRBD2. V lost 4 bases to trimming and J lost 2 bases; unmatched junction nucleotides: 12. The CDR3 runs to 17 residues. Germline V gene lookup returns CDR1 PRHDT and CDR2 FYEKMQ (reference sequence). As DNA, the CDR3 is TGTGCCAGCAGCTCCTTGGGGGTAGCGGGAGCAACCTACGAGCAGTACTTC. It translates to CASSSLGVAGATYEQYF. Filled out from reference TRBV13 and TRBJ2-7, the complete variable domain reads AAGVIQSPRHLIKEKRETATLKCYPIPRHDTVYWYQQGPGQDPQFLISFYEKMQSDKGSIPDRFSAQQFSDYHSELNMSSLELGDSALYFCASSSLGVAGATYEQYFGPGTRLTVT.

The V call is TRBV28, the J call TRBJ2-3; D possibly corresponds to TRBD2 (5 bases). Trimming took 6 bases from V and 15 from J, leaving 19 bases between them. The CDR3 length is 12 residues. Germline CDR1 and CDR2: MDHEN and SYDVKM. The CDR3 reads CASSLSGEAVYF. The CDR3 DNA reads TGTGCCAGCAGCCTATCCGGAGAAGCGGTTTATTTT.

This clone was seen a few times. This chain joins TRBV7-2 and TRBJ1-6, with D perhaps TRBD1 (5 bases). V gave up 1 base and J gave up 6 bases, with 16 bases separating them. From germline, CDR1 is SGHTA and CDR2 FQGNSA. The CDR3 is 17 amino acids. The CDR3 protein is CASSLGGTGPFNSPLHF. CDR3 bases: TGTGCCAGCAGCTTAGGCGGGACCGGACCGTTTAATTCACCCCTCCACTTT.

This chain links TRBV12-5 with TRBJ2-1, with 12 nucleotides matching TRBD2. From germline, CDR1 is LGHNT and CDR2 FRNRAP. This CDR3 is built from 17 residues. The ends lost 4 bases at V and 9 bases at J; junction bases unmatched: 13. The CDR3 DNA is TGTGCTAGTGGTTCGTCCTCCCTAGCGGGGGGGCGGCGTGAGCAGTTCTTC. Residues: CASGSSSLAGGRREQFF.

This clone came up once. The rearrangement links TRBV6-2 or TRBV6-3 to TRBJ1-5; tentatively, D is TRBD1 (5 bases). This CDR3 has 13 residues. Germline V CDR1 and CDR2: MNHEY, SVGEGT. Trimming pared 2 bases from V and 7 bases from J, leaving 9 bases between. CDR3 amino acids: CASSYRGQQPQHF. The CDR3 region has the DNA TGTGCCAGCAGTTACAGGGGCCAGCAGCCCCAGCATTTT.

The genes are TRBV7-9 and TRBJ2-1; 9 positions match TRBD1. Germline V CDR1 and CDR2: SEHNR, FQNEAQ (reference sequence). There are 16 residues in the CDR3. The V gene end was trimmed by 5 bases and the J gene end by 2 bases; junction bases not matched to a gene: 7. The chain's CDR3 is CASSPIQGAAYNEQFF. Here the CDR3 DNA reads TGTGCCAGCAGCCCTATACAGGGGGCGGCCTACAATGAGCAGTTCTTC.

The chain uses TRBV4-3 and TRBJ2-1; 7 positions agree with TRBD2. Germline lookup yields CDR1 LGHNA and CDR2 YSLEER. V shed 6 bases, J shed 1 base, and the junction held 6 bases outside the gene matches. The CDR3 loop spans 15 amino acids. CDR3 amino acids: CASSTASGSYNEQFF. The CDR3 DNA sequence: TGCGCCAGCAGTACGGCTAGCGGTTCCTACAATGAGCAGTTCTTC.

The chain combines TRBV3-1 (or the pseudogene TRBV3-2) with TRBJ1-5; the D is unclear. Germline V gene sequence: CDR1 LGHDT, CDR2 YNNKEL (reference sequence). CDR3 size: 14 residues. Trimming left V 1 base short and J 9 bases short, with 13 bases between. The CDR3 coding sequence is TGTGCCAGCAGCCAAGGACGGACTATGGTGCCCCAGCATTTT. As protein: CASSQGRTMVPQHF.

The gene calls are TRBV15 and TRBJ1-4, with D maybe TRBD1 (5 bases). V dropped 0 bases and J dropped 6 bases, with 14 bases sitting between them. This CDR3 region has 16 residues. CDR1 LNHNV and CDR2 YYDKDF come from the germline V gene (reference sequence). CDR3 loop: CATSREGRGLYEKLFF. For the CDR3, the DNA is TGTGCCACCAGCAGAGAGGGGAGGGGACTGTATGAAAAACTGTTTTTT.

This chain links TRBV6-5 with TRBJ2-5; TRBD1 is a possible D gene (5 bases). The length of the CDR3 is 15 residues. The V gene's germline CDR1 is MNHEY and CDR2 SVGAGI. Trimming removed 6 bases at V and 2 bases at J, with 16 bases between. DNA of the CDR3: TGTGCCAGCAGGGGGCGAGGTTCTGAGCAAGAGACCCAGTACTTC. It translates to CASRGRGSEQETQYF.

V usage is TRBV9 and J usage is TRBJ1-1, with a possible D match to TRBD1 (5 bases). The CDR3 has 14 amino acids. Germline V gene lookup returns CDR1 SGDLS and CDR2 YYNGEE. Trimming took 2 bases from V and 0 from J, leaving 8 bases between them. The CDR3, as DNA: TGTGCCAGCAGCGTGACAGATATGAACACTGAAGCTTTCTTT. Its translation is CASSVTDMNTEAFF.